This T cell receptor beta chain was sequenced during a study of blood T cell repertoires in COVID-19 (dated by TCRdb to the early 2020s). For the wider study: Collaborator samples came from the United States, Italy and Spain and covered acute and convalescent phases of COVID-19. Deeply sampled blood TCRbeta repertoires from subjects exposed to, actively infected with, or recovered from COVID-19 were included in the dataset. The repertoires were released in a freely available public database meant as a resource for research on the immune response to SARS-CoV-2. The prospective study material was composed of cDNA or gDNA derived from T cells, B-cell-depleted T cells, or PBMCs. Samples were obtained from the ongoing ImmuneRACE study (first 160 participants) and from some 1,200 subjects provided by 6 global collaborators. HLA class I and class II types, where available, came from metadata supplied by the sample provider rather than from assay-based typing. The sample metadata nearly always contained a de-identified subject ID, COVID-19 status, age in years and sex. Findings and caveats that apply to the study as a whole: The quantity of clinical and demographic metadata differed by source and by participant and was supplied without curation.

The germline V gene supplies CDR1 MNHEY and CDR2 SVGAGI. The CDR3 spans 16 residues, from the cysteine through the phenylalanine. Just the 48-base CDR3 DNA is kept, in frame starting at base 1. Unmatched junction bases come to 1, with V trimmed by 0 bases and J by 3 bases. In regard to this clone: Its specific antigen is unknown. No base quality information exists; no much larger clone differs at one position.

TCRbeta CDR3 regions were amplified from genomic DNA by means of the immunoSEQ Assay, a bias-controlled multiplex PCR. Regarding the original processing steps: Within the assay, amplification of reference gene primers was used to estimate how many nucleated cells each sample contained. To quantify the absolute abundance of each unique TCRbeta CDR3 rearrangement, sequence reads were collapsed and filtered. For each sample, productive Simpson clonality was calculated by taking the square root of Simpson's diversity index across productive rearrangements. The clones in this table, taken by TCRdb from immuneACCESS, are in-frame only. Not every clone is retained; where verified, under half of the shortfall comes from an unresolved V gene, and the cause of the rest is unknown. V and J calls and clone size are as listed in that table; D and trimming were resolved from the DNA. The table for this sample lists 200,000 to 250,000 clones; approximately 83% of them were counted only once. The top ten constitute approximately 3.1% of the sample.

Participants in the prospective study were aged roughly 18 to 100 years, lived in under 30 United States geographic areas, and enrolled through a virtual design. In the prospective study, cohorts were assigned on the basis of participant-reported clinical history obtained from a screening survey and a study questionnaire. ImmuneRACE Cohort 3 recovered participants were defined by two consecutive negative NP/OP PCR tests, healthcare professional clearance, or symptom resolution. Mobile phlebotomists in the prospective study collected whole blood, serum and a nasopharyngeal or oropharyngeal swab from every participant. Prospective study participants could optionally give additional blood draws and questionnaires over an approximately two-month period. Before DNA extraction, prospective study blood samples were shipped either frozen or at room temperature.

The chain links TRBV6-5 with TRBJ1-5, and 11 bases in between align with TRBD1. This receptor was identified in a woman aged 55-70 years who had recovered from COVID-19. Sequenced input: PBMCs or T cells enriched from blood (not recorded which). Read as DNA, the sequence is TGTGCCAGCAGTTACTCGGGACAGGGGGTCAATCAGCCCCAGCATTTT. This sequence encodes CASSYSGQGVNQPQHF.